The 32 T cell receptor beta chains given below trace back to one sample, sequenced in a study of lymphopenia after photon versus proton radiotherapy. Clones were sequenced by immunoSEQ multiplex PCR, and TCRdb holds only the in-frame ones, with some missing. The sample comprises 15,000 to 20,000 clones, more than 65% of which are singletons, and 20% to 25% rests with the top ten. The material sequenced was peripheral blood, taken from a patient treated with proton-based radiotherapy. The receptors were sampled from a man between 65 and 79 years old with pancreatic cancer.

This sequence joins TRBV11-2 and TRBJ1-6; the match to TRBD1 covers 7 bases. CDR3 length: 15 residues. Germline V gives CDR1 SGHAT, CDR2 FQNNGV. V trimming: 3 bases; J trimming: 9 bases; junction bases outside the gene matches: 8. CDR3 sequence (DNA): TGTGCCAGCAGCTTCGGGTGGGACAGCCTTTCACCCCTCCACTTT. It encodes CASSFGWDSLSPLHF.

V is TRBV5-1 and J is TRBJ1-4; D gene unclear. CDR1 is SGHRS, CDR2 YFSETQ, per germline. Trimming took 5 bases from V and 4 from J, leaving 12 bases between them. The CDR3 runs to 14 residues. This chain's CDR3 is CASRNSPDNEKLFF. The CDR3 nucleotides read TGCGCCAGCAGGAACTCACCGGATAATGAAAAACTGTTTTTT. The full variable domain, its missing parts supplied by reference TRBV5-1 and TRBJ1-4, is KAGVTQTPRYLIKTRGQQVTLSCSPISGHRSVSWYQQTPGQGLQFLFEYFSETQRNKGNFPGRFSGRQFSNSRSEMNVSTLELGDSALYLCASRNSPDNEKLFFGSGTQLSVL.

The CDR3, as DNA: TGCGCCAGCAGCTTGGAGCAGGGATATACTGAAGCTTTCTTT. Amino acids: CASSLEQGYTEAFF. The J gene is TRBJ1-1, the V gene TRBV5-1; TRBD1 might be the D (5 bases). This CDR3 contains 14 residues. From germline, CDR1 is SGHRS and CDR2 YFSETQ. Trimming cost V 0 bases and J 5 bases, with 11 bases left between them. Full variable domain (missing parts from reference TRBV5-1 and TRBJ1-1): KAGVTQTPRYLIKTRGQQVTLSCSPISGHRSVSWYQQTPGQGLQFLFEYFSETQRNKGNFPGRFSGRQFSNSRSEMNVSTLELGDSALYLCASSLEQGYTEAFFGQGTRLTVV.

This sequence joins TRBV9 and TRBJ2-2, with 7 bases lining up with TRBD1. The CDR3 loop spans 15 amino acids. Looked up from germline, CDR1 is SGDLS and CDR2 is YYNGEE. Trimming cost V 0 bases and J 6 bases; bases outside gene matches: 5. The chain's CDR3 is CASSVVATGAGELFF. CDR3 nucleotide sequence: TGTGCCAGCAGCGTAGTTGCCACAGGGGCCGGGGAGCTGTTTTTT. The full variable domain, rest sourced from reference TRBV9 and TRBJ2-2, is DSGVTQTPKHLITATGQRVTLRCSPRSGDLSVYWYQQSLDQGLQFLIQYYNGEERAKGNILERFSAQQFPDLHSELNLSSLELGDSALYFCASSVVATGAGELFFGEGSRLTVL.

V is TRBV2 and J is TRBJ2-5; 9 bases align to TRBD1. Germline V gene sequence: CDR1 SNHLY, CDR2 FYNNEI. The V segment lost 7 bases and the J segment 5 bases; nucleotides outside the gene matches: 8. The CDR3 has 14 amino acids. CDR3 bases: TGTGCCAGCACAAAACAGGGGGCGAGGGAGACCCAGTACTTC. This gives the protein CASTKQGARETQYF.

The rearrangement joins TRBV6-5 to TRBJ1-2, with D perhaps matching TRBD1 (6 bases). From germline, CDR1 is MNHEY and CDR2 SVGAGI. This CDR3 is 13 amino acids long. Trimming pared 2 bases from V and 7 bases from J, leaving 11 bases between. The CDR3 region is CASSYQGHLGYTF. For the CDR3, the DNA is TGTGCCAGCAGTTACCAGGGACATCTTGGCTACACCTTC.

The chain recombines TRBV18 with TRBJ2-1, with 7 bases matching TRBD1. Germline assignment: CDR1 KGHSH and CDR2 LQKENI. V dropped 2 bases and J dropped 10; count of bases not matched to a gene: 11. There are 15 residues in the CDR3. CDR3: CASSPETVQGREQFF. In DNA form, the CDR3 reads TGTGCCAGCTCACCAGAAACAGTACAGGGGCGGGAGCAGTTCTTC.

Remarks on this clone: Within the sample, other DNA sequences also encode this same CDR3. CDR3 DNA sequence: TGTGCCAGCAGTGGTGGGACTGCTAGCACAGATACGCAGTATTTT. It encodes CASSGGTASTDTQYF. The chain links TRBV2 to TRBJ2-3; tentatively, D is TRBD2 (6 bases). CDR1 SNHLY and CDR2 FYNNEI come from the germline V gene. The CDR3 sequence is 15 residues long. The germline V and J ends were trimmed by 4 bases and 0 bases, with 11 bases remaining between them. Using reference TRBV2 and TRBJ2-3 for the parts outside the CDR3, the full variable domain is EPEVTQTPSHQVTQMGQEVILRCVPISNHLYFYWYRQILGQKVEFLVSFYNNEISEKSEIFDDQFSVERPDGSNFTLKIRSTKLEDSAMYFCASSGGTASTDTQYFGPGTRLTVL.

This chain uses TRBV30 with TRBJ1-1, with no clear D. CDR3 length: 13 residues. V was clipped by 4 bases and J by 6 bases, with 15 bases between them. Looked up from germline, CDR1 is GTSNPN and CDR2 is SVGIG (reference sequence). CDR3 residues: CAWTSGGIAEAFF. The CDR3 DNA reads TGTGCCTGGACCTCGGGAGGGATTGCTGAAGCTTTCTTT.

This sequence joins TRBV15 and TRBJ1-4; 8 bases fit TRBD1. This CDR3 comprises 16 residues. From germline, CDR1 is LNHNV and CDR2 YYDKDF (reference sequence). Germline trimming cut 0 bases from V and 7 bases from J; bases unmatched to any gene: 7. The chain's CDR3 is CATSRDSGTGGEKLFF. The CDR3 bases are TGTGCCACCAGCAGAGATTCCGGGACAGGAGGTGAAAAACTGTTTTTT.

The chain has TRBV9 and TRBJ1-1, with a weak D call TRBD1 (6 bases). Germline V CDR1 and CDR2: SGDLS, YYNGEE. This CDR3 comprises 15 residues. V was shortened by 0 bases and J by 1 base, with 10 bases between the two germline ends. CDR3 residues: CASSVVGRGNTEAFF. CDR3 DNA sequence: TGTGCCAGCAGCGTAGTAGGCAGGGGGAACACTGAAGCTTTCTTT.

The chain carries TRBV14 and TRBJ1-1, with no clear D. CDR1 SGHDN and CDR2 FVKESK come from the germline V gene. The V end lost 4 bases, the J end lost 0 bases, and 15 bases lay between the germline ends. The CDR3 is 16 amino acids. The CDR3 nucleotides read TGTGCCAGCAGCCTCGACGTTGGGGTCTTGAACACTGAAGCTTTCTTT. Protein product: CASSLDVGVLNTEAFF.

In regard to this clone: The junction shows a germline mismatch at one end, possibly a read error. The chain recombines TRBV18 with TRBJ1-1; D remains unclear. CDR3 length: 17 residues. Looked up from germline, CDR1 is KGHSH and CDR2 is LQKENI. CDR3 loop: CASSPHGHHNSNSEAFF. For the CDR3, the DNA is TGTGCCAGCTCACCTCACGGTCATCATAATTCGAACTCTGAAGCTTTCTTT.

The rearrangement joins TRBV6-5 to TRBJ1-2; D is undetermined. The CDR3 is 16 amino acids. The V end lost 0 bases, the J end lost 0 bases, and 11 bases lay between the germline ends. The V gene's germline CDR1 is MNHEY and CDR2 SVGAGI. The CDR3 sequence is CASSYSSPNSNYGYTF. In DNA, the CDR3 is TGTGCCAGCAGTTACTCGAGCCCCAATTCTAACTATGGCTACACCTTC.

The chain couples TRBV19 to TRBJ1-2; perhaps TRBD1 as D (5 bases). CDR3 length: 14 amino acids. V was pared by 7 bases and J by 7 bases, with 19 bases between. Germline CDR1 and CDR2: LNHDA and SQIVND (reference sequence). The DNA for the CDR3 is TGTGCCAGTACCCCCCGACGGGGCGAATTTGGCTACACCTTC. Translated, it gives CASTPRRGEFGYTF.

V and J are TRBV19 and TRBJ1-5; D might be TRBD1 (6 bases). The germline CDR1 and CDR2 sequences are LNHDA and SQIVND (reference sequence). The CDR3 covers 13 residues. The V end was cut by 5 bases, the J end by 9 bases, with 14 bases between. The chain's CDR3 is CASSDRSVGPQHF. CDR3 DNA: TGTGCCAGTAGTGACAGGAGCGTAGGGCCCCAGCATTTT.

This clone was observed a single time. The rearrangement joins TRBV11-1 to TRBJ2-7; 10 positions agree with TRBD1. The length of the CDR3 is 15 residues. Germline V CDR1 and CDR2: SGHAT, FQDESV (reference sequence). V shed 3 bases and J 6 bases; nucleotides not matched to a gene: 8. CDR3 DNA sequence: TGTGCCAGCAGCTTGGTCCGGGACAGGGGTGCCGAGCAGTACTTC. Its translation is CASSLVRDRGAEQYF.

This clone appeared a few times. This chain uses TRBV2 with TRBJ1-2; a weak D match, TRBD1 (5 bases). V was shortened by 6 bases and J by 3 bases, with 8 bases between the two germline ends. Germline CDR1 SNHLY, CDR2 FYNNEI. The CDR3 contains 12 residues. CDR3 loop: CASREQDYGYTF. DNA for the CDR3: TGTGCCAGCAGGGAACAGGACTATGGCTACACCTTC.

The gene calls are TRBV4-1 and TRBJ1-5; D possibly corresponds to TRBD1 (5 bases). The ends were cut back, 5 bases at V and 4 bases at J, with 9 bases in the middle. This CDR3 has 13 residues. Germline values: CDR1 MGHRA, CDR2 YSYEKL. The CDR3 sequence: CASSWGINQPQHF. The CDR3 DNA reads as TGCGCCAGCAGCTGGGGGATTAATCAGCCCCAGCATTTT.

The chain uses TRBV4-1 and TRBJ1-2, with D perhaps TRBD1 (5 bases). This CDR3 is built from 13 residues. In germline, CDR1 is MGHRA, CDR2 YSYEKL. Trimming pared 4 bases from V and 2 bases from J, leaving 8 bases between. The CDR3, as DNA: TGCGCCAGCAGCCTGGGGGGGAACTATGGCTACACCTTC. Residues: CASSLGGNYGYTF.

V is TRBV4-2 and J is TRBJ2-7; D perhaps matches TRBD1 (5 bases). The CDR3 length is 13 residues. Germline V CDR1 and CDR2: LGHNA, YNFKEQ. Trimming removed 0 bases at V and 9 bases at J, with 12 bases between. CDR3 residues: CASSQDYRSRQYF. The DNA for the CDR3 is TGTGCCAGCAGCCAAGATTACAGGTCCAGGCAGTACTTC.

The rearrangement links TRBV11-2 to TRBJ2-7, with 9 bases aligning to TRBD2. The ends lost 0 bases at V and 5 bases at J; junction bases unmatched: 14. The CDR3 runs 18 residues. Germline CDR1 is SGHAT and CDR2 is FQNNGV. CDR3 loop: CASSLDPPGRAGGDEQYF. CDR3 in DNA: TGTGCCAGCAGCTTAGACCCCCCAGGGAGAGCGGGGGGAGACGAGCAGTACTTC.

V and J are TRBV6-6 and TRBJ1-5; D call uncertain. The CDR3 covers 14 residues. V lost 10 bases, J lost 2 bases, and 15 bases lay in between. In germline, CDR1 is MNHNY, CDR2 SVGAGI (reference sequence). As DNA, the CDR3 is TGTGCCACCGATCGGCTAATCGGCAATCAGCCCCAGCATTTT. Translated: CATDRLIGNQPQHF.

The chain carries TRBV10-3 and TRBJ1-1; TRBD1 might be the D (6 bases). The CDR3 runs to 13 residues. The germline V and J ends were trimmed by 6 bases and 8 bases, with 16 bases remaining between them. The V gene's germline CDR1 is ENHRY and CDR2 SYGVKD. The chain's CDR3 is CAISERGRGEAFF. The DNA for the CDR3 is TGTGCCATCAGCGAGAGGGGCAGGGGAGAAGCTTTCTTT.

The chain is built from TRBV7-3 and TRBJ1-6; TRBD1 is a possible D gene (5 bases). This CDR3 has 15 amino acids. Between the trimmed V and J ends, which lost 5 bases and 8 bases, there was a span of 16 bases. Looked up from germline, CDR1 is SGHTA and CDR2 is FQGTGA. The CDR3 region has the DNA TGTGCCAGCAGCGACGTGGGTGGAGGGGATTCACCCCTCCACTTT. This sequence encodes CASSDVGGGDSPLHF.

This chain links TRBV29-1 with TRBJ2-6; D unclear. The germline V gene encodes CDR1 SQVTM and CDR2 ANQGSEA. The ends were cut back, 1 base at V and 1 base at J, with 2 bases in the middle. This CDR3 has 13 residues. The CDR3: CSVEVSGANVLTF. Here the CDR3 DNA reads TGCAGCGTTGAAGTATCTGGGGCCAACGTCCTGACTTTC.

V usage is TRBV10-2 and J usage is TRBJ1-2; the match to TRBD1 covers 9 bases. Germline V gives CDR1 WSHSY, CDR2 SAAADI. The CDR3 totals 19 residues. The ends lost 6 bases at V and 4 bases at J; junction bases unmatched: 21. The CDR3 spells CASSRSQGQGPLPFYGYTF. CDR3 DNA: TGCGCCAGCAGCCGAAGTCAGGGACAGGGACCACTTCCCTTCTATGGCTACACCTTC.

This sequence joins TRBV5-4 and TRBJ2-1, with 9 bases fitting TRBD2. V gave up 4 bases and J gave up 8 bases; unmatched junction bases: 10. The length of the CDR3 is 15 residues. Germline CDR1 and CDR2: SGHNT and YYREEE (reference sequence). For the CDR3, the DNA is TGTGCCAGCAGCCCTCCGGGACTAGCAGGCGATGAGCAGTTCTTC. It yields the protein CASSPPGLAGDEQFF. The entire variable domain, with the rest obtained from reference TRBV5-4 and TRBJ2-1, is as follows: ETGVTQSPTHLIKTRGQQVTLRCSSQSGHNTVSWYQQALGQGPQFIFQYYREEENGRGNFPPRFSGLQFPNYSSELNVNALELDDSALYLCASSPPGLAGDEQFFGPGTRLTVL.

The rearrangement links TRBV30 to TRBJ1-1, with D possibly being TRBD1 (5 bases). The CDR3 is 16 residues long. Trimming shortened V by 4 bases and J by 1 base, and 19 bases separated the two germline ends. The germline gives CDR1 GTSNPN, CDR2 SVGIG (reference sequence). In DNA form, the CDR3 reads TGTGCCTGGATCGTGGTGGGGGGAGGGAAGAACACTGAAGCTTTCTTT. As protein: CAWIVVGGGKNTEAFF.

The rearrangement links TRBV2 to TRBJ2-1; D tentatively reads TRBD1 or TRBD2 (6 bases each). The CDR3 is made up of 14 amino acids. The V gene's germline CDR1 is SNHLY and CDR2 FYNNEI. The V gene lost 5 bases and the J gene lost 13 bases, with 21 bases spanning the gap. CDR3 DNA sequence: TGTGCCAGCAGTCCCCCCGAACGGGGGCGGGAACAGTTCTTC. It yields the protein CASSPPERGREQFF.

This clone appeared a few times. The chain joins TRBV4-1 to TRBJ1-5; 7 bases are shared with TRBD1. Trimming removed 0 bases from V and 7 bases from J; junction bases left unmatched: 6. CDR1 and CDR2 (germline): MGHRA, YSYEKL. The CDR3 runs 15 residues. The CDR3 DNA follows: TGCGCCAGCAGCCAAGATGGGGACAGTCGACAGCCCCAGCATTTT. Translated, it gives CASSQDGDSRQPQHF.

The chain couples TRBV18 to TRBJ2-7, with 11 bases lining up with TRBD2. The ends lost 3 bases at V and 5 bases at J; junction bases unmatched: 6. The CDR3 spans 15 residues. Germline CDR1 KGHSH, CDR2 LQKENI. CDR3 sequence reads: CASSPTGLAAHEQYF. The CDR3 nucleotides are TGTGCCAGCTCACCGACGGGACTAGCGGCCCACGAGCAGTACTTC.